Listed below are T cell receptor beta chains from one sample, sequenced in a study of a mutant IDH1 vaccine in newly diagnosed glioma. These receptors lack a known antigen. Measured with immunoSEQ multiplex PCR; TCRdb has only the in-frame clones, and not every one. The sample comprises more than 55,000 clones, roughly three quarters of which are singletons, and around 8% rests with the top ten. This material consisted of PBMCs, taken from a glioma patient whose treatment included an IDH1 peptide vaccine. The receptors stem from a woman aged 35 to 49 with glioma. Some clones in this sample may be carry-over from other donors' samples. CDR3s include the opening cysteine and the closing phenylalanine or tryptophan. The D gene is left open where the match is weak. Size values are once, few and many counts, or a class for expanded clones, and some rows have none.

d_gene | j_gene | v_gene | abundance | CDR3nt | CDR3aa
NA | TRBJ2-3 | TRBV20-1 | NA | TGCAGTGCTAGGCGGCGGGATACGCAGTATTTT | CSARRRDTQYF
NA | TRBJ1-1 | TRBV7-6 | NA | TGTGCCAGCAGCTTAGGGCAGGGAACACAAGCTTTCTTT | CASSLGQGTQAFF
TRBD2 | TRBJ2-7 | TRBV27 | NA | TGTGCCAGCAGTTTTTGGGGGGGTACCTACGAGCAGTACTTC | CASSFWGGTYEQYF
NA | TRBJ1-1 | TRBV5-5 | NA | TGTGCCAGCAGCTCCTTTTTCCGCATGAACACTGAAGCTTTCTTT | CASSSFFRMNTEAFF
TRBD1 | TRBJ1-6 | TRBV4-3 | once | TGCGCCAGCAGCCTCCACCCCGGACAGGGGGCGTTGTCACCCCTCCACTTT | CASSLHPGQGALSPLHF
TRBD1 | TRBJ1-4 | TRBV6-4 | NA | TGTGCCAGCAGTGACTCGACAGGGGGCGAGAATGAAAAACTGTTTTTT | CASSDSTGGENEKLFF
NA | TRBJ1-3 | TRBV30 | NA | TGTGCCTGGAGTGGGGGTTTCTCTGGAAACACCATATATTTT | CAWSGGFSGNTIYF
TRBD1 | TRBJ1-2 | TRBV27 | NA | TGTGCCAGCAGTCGTCTTGGGACAGGGACCGTTATCTATGGCTACACCTTC | CASSRLGTGTVIYGYTF
NA | TRBJ1-2 | TRBV6-4 | few | TGTGCCAGCAGTGCCTCCGGGACACCTTGGGGTGGCTACACCTTC | CASSASGTPWGGYTF
NA | TRBJ1-6 | TRBV7-6 | NA | TGTGCCAGCAGCTTACCAGGGGATAATTCACCCCTCCACTTT | CASSLPGDNSPLHF
TRBD2 | TRBJ2-1 | TRBV4-2 | NA | TGTGCCAGCAGCCAAGTGAAAGCGGGGGGTTACAATGAGCAGTTCTTC | CASSQVKAGGYNEQFF
NA | TRBJ1-2 | TRBV7-6 | once | TGTGCCAGCAGCGGAGGGCGGCCCAGGGATGGCTACACCTTC | CASSGGRPRDGYTF
NA | TRBJ1-2 | TRBV25-1 | NA | TGTGCCAGCAGTGAGGGGGGTAGCTATGGCTACACCTTC | CASSEGGSYGYTF
NA | TRBJ1-1 | TRBV29-1 | few | TGCAGCGTTGGGCTGAACTTGAACACTGAAGCTTTCTTT | CSVGLNLNTEAFF
TRBD1 | TRBJ2-1 | TRBV10-3 | once | TGTGCCATCAGTGAGGGGACAGGGGGCAGGGATGAGCAGTTCTTC | CAISEGTGGRDEQFF
NA | TRBJ2-1 | TRBV4-3 | NA | TGCGCCAGCAGCCAAGATCAAGAATTGCCCCAGTTCTTC | CASSQDQELPQFF
TRBD1 | TRBJ1-2 | TRBV19 | NA | TGTGCCAGTAGTATAGCTGAGAGGGGGCATGGCTACACCTTC | CASSIAERGHGYTF
NA | TRBJ1-2 | TRBV10-3 | NA | TGTGCCATCAGTGCCGGGCCCGCCTTTAACTATGGCTACACCTTC | CAISAGPAFNYGYTF
NA | TRBJ2-3 | TRBV7-7 | NA | TGTGCTAGCAGCTTAGGCGGGGAAGGGGGTACGCAGTATTTT | CASSLGGEGGTQYF
NA | TRBJ1-4 | TRBV25-1 | NA | TGTGCCAGCGGCTCCGGGACACTAAATGAAAAACTGTTTTTT | CASGSGTLNEKLFF
TRBD1 | TRBJ1-5 | TRBV5-6 | NA | TGTGCCAGCAGCTACAGGGGGCAAAGTTCCTATAGCAATCAGCCCCAGCATTTT | CASSYRGQSSYSNQPQHF
NA | TRBJ1-5 | TRBV6-1 | NA | TGTGCCAGCAGCCCACAGGATTATCAGCCCCAGCATTTT | CASSPQDYQPQHF
NA | TRBJ1-1 | TRBV29-1 | NA | TGCAGCGTTGAAGTACAGGACTTGAACACTGAAGCTTTCTTT | CSVEVQDLNTEAFF
TRBD1 | TRBJ1-5 | TRBV6-5 | NA | TGTGCCAGCGGAGACAGGGATCAGCCCCAGCATTTT | CASGDRDQPQHF
NA | TRBJ1-3 | TRBV7-2 | once | TGTGCCAGCAGTTCAATGAGCTCTGGAAACACCATATATTTT | CASSSMSSGNTIYF
NA | TRBJ1-4 | TRBV19 | NA | TGTGCCAGTAGTTTTTTTCGACAGGCCGCTGAAAAACTGTTTTTT | CASSFFRQAAEKLFF
NA | TRBJ2-3 | TRBV7-2 | NA | TGTGCCAGCAGCTTAGCTGCGTCGGATACGCAGTATTTT | CASSLAASDTQYF
NA | TRBJ1-1 | TRBV4-1 | few | TGCGCCAGCAGCCAAGATCGGAGGGCGTCTAGGACTGAAGCTTTCTTT | CASSQDRRASRTEAFF
NA | TRBJ1-2 | TRBV6-1 | NA | TGTGCCAGCACCGAACCCCCGGGGGCGCCTGGCTACACCTTC | CASTEPPGAPGYTF
NA | TRBJ2-1 | TRBV7-2 | NA | TGTGCCAGCAGCTTAGCGTCCAGCTACAATGAGCAGTTCTTC | CASSLASSYNEQFF
NA | TRBJ2-1 | TRBV4-1 | NA | TGCGCCAGCAGCCAAGGCGGGCTCTCCTACAATGAGCAGTTCTTC | CASSQGGLSYNEQFF
NA | TRBJ1-1 | TRBV2 | many | TGTGCCAGCACGCGAAGGGATATCACTGAAGCTTTCTTT | CASTRRDITEAFF
NA | TRBJ2-3 | TRBV29-1 | few | TGCAGCGTTCCTTCCCCAGATACGCAGTATTTT | CSVPSPDTQYF
NA | TRBJ2-7 | TRBV30 | NA | TGTGCCTGGAGTCCCCCGCCTGTGGTCGGGTTAGCGGCCTACGAGCAGTACTTC | CAWSPPPVVGLAAYEQYF
TRBD1 | TRBJ1-1 | TRBV7-9 | NA | TGTGCCAGCAGCTTCCCAGGGGGCACTGAAGCTTTCTTT | CASSFPGGTEAFF
NA | TRBJ2-7 | TRBV10-3 | NA | TGTGCCATCAGTGAGTCGACCCGGGGTATCCTCTACGAGCAGTACTTC | CAISESTRGILYEQYF